This T cell receptor (beta chain) was obtained from a study of blood T cell repertoires in COVID-19. Whole-study context: Sites across the United States, Italy and Spain contributed samples from acute and convalescent COVID-19. PBMCs, B-cell-depleted T cells, or T cells provided the cDNA or gDNA that made up the material.

Original methodology: Estimated nucleated cell counts came from reference gene primer amplification. TCRdb's table, derived via immunoSEQ multiplex PCR, lists solely in-frame clones and lacks some. V and J calls plus clone size are reproduced from that table; the DNA served to infer D and trimming. Here the sample spans roughly 140,000 clones, around 84% being singletons. Germline CDR1 SNHLY, CDR2 FYNNEI. The CDR3 is 14 residues long. Between the trimmed V and J ends, which lost 6 bases and 0 bases, there was a span of 11 bases. The rearrangement links TRBV2 to TRBJ2-5, with D possibly matching TRBD1 (6 bases). The sequenced sample consisted of peripheral blood. The source of this sequence is a human donor in a cohort sampled during active COVID-19. This CDR3 is CASRGALYQETQYF. In DNA form, the CDR3 reads TGTGCCAGCAGGGGGGCCCTGTACCAAGAGACCCAGTACTTC.